This entry is about one TCR beta chain. These data come from a study of early T cells in non-severe SARS-CoV-2 infection. The CDR3 runs to 14 residues. Germline CDR1 is SEHNR and CDR2 is FQNEAQ (reference sequence). Between the trimmed V and J ends, which lost 1 base and 4 bases, there was a span of 10 bases. Unique molecular identifiers (one per individual cDNA molecule) were attached. One entry per CDR3 protein, called by TCRdb with MiXCR from the 5' RACE reads. The sample has 75,000 to 100,000 distinct CDR3 sequences; 15% to 20% are singletons. The sequence derives from an adult who was a healthcare worker with PCR-confirmed SARS-CoV-2 infection or an uninfected control (not recorded which). The sequencing input was whole blood. The chain recombines TRBV7-9 with TRBJ1-2; possible D gene TRBD1, 5 bases. The DNA of the CDR3 is TGTGCCAGCAGCTTAGGCGGGGCTGGCTATGGCTACACCTTC. Its translation: CASSLGGAGYGYTF.